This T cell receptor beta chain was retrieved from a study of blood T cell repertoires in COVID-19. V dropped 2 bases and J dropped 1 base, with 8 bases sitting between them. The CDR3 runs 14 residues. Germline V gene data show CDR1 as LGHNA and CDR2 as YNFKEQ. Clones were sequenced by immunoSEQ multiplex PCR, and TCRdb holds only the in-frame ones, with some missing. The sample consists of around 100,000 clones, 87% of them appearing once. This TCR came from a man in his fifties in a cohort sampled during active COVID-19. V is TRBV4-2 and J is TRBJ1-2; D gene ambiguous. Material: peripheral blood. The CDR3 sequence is CASSQLQSNYGYTF. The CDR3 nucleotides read TGTGCCAGCAGCCAACTACAGAGTAACTATGGCTACACCTTC.